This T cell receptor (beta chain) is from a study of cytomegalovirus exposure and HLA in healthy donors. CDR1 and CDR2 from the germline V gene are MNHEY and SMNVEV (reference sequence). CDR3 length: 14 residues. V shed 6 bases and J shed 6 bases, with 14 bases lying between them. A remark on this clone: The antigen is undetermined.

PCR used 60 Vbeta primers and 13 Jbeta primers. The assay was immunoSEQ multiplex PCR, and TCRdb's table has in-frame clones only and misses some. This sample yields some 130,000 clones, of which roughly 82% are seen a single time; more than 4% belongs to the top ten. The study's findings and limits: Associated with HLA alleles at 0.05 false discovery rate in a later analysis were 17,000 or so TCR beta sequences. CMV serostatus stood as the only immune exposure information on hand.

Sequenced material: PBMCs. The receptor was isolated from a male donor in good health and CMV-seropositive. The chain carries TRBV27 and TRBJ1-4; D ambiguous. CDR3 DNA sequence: TGTGCCAGCAGAATAGGATTAGCTGATGAAAAACTGTTTTTT. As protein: CASRIGLADEKLFF.